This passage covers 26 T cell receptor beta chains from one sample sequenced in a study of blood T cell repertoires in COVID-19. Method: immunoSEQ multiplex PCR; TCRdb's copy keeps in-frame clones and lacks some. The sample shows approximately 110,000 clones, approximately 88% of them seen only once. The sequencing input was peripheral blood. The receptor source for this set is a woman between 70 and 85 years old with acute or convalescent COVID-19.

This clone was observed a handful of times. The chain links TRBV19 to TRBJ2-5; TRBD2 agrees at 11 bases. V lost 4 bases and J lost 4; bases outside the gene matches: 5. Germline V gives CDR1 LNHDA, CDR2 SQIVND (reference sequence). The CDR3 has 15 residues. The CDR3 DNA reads TGTGCCAGTAGTACCCTCCTAGCGGGGGGAGAGACCCAGTACTTC. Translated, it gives CASSTLLAGGETQYF.

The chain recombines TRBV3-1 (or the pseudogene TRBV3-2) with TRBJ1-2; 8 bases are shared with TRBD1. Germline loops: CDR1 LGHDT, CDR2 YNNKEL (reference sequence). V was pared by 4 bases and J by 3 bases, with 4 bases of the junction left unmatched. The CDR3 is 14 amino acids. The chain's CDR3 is CASSPGQGDYGYTF. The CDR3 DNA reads TGTGCCAGCAGCCCCGGACAGGGAGACTATGGCTACACCTTC.

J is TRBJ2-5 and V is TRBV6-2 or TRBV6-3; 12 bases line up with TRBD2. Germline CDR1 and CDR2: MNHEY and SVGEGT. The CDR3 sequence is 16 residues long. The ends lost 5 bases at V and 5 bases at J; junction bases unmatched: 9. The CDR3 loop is CASSATSGSSRETQYF. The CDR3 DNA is TGTGCCAGCAGTGCGACTAGCGGGAGTTCCCGGGAGACCCAGTACTTC.

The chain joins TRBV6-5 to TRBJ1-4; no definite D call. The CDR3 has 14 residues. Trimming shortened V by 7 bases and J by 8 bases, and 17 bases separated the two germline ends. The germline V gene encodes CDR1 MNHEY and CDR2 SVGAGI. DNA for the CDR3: TGTGCCAGCACCATGTTACGGACGGGGGAAAAACTGTTTTTT. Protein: CASTMLRTGEKLFF.

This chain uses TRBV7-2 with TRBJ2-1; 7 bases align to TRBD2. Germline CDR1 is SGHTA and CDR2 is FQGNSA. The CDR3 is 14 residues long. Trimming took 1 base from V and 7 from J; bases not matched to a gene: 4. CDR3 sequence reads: CASSLVWGGNEQFF. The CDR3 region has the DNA TGTGCCAGCAGCTTAGTGTGGGGGGGGAATGAGCAGTTCTTC.

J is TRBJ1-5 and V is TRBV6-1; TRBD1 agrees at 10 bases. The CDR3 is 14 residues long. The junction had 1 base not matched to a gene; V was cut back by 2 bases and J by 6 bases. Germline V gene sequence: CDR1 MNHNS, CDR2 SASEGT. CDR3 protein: CASSERQGAQPQHF. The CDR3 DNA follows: TGTGCCAGCAGTGAAAGACAGGGGGCTCAGCCCCAGCATTTT.

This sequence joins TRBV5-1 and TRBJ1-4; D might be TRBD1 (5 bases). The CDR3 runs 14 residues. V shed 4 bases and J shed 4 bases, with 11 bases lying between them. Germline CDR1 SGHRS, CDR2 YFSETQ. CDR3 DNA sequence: TGCGCCAGCAGCCGGGGCGGGATTAATGAAAAACTGTTTTTT. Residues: CASSRGGINEKLFF.

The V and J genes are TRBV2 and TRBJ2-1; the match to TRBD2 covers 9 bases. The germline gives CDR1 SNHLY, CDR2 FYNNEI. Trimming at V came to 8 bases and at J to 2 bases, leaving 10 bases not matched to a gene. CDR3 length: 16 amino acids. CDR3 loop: CASGGSGRPAYNEQFF. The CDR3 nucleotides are TGTGCCAGCGGAGGGAGCGGGAGGCCCGCCTACAATGAGCAGTTCTTC.

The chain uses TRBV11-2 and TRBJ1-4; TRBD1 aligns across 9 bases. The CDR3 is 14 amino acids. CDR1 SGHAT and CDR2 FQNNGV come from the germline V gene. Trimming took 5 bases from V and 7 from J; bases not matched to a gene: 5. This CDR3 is CASSPDRGSEKLFF. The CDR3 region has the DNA TGTGCCAGCAGCCCCGACAGGGGGAGTGAAAAACTGTTTTTT.

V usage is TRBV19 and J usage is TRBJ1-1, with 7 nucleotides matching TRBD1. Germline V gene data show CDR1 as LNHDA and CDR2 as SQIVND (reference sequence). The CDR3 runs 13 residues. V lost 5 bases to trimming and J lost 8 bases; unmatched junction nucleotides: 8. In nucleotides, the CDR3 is TGTGCCAGTAGTGTCTCGGGACAGACCGAAGCTTTCTTT. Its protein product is CASSVSGQTEAFF.

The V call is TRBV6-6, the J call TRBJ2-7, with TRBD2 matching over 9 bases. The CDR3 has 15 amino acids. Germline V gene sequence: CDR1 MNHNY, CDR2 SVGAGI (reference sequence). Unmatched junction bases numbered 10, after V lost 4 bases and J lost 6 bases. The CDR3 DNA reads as TGTGCCAGCAGTTTCTCCCGGACTAGCGAAAGCGAGCAGTACTTC. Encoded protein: CASSFSRTSESEQYF.

Written as DNA, the CDR3 is TGTGCCAGCAGTTTCTTCGTGAGTCAGCCCCAGCATTTT. It yields the protein CASSFFVSQPQHF. V and J are TRBV12-3 or TRBV12-4 and TRBJ1-5; no firm D call. Trimming removed 3 bases from V and 6 bases from J, with 9 bases in between. This CDR3 comprises 13 residues.

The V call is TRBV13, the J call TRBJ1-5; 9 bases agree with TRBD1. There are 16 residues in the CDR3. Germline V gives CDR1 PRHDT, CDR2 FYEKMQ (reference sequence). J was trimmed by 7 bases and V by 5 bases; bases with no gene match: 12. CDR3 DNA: TGTGCCAGCAGCACCCCGGGACAGGGAAAGCGGCAGCCCCAGCATTTT. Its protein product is CASSTPGQGKRQPQHF. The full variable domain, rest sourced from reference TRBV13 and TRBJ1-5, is AAGVIQSPRHLIKEKRETATLKCYPIPRHDTVYWYQQGPGQDPQFLISFYEKMQSDKGSIPDRFSAQQFSDYHSELNMSSLELGDSALYFCASSTPGQGKRQPQHFGDGTRLSIL.

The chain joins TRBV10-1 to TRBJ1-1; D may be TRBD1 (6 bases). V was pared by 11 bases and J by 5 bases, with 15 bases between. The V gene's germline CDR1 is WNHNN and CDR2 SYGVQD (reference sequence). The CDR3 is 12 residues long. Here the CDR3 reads CARHRVRTEAFF. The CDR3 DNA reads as TGCGCCCGACACAGGGTACGGACTGAAGCTTTCTTT.

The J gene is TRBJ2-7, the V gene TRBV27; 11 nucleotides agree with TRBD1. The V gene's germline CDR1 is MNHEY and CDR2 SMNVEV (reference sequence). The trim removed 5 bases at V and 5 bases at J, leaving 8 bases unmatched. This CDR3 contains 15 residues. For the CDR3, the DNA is TGTGCCAGCAGTACCAGGACAGGGGGCTTTGACGAGCAGTACTTC. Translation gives CASSTRTGGFDEQYF.

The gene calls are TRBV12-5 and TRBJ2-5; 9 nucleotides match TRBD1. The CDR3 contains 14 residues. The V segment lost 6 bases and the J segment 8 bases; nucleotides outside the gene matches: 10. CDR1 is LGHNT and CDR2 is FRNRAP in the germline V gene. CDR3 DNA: TGTGCTAGTGGGAAGGGACAGGGAATGGATACCCAGTACTTC. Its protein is CASGKGQGMDTQYF.

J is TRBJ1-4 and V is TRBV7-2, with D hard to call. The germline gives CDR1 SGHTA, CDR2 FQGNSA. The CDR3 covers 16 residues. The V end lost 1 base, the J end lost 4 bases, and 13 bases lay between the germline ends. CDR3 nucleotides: TGTGCCAGCAGCTTAGGGCAGCAGGCCATTAATGAAAAACTGTTTTTT. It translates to CASSLGQQAINEKLFF. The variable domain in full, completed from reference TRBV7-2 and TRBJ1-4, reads GAGVSQSPSNKVTEKGKDVELRCDPISGHTALYWYRQSLGQGLEFLIYFQGNSAPDKSGLPSDRFSAERTGGSVSTLTIQRTQQEDSAVYLCASSLGQQAINEKLFFGSGTQLSVL.

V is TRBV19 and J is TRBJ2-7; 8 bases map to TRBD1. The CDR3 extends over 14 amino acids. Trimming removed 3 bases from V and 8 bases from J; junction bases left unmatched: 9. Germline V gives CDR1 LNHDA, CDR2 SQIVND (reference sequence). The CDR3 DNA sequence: TGTGCCAGTAGTATCCAGGGGGCGGCATCCCAGCAGTACTTC. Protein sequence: CASSIQGAASQQYF.

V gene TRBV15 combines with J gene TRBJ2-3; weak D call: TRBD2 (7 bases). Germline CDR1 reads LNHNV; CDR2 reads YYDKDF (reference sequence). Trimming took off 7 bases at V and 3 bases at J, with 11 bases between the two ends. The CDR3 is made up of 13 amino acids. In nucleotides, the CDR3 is TGTGCCACCACCGAGGGGGGGACAGATACGCAGTATTTT. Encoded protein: CATTEGGTDTQYF.

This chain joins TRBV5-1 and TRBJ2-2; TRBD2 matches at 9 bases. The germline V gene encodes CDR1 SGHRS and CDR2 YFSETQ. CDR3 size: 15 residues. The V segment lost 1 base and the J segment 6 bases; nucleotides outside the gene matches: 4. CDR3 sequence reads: CASSLRAGGPGELFF. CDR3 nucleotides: TGCGCCAGCAGCTTGAGAGCGGGAGGTCCCGGGGAGCTGTTTTTT. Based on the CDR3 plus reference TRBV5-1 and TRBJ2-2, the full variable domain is KAGVTQTPRYLIKTRGQQVTLSCSPISGHRSVSWYQQTPGQGLQFLFEYFSETQRNKGNFPGRFSGRQFSNSRSEMNVSTLELGDSALYLCASSLRAGGPGELFFGEGSRLTVL.

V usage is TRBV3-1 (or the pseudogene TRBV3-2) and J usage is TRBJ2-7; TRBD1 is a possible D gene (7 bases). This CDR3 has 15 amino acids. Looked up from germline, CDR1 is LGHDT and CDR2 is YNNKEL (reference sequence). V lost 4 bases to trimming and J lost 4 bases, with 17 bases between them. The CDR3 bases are TGTGCCAGCAGCCTTAGACAGGGAGGTTGGTACGAGCAGTACTTC. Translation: CASSLRQGGWYEQYF.

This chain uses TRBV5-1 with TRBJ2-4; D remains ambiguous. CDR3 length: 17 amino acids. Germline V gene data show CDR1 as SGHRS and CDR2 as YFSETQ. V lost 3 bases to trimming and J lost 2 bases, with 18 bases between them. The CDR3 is CASSYITDSYTKNIQYF. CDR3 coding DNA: TGCGCCAGCAGCTATATTACAGATTCCTATACCAAAAACATTCAGTACTTC.

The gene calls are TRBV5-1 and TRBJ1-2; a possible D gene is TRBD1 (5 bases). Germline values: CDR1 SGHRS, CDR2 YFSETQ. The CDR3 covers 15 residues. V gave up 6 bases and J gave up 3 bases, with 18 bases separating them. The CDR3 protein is CASTPTSGVHYGYTF. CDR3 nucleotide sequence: TGCGCCAGCACCCCGACATCGGGGGTTCACTATGGCTACACCTTC.

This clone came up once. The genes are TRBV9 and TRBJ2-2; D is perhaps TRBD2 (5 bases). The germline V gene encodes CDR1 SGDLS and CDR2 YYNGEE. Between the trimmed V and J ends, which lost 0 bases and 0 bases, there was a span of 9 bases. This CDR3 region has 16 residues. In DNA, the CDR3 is TGTGCCAGCAGCGTAGGCCAGCGGCCGAACACCGGGGAGCTGTTTTTT. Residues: CASSVGQRPNTGELFF.

In nucleotides, the CDR3 is TGTGCCAGCAGCTTAGGGGGCTGGGGGACTAGCGACAACCAAGAGACCCAGTACTTC. Amino acids: CASSLGGWGTSDNQETQYF. The chain carries TRBV11-3 and TRBJ2-5; 10 bases align to TRBD2. V shed 1 base, J shed 0 bases, and the junction held 11 bases outside the gene matches. Germline V gene lookup returns CDR1 SGHNT and CDR2 YENEEA. The CDR3 is 19 amino acids.

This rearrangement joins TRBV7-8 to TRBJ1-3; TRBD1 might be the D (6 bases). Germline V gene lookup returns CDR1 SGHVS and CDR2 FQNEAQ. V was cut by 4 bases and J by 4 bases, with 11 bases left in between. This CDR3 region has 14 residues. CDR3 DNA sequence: TGTGCCAGCAGCTCAGGGGCTGGAGGAAACACCATATATTTT. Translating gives CASSSGAGGNTIYF. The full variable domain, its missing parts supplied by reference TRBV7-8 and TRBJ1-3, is GAGVSQSPRYKVAKRGQDVALRCDPISGHVSLFWYQQALGQGPEFLTYFQNEAQLDKSGLPSDRFFAERPEGSVSTLKIQRTQQEDSAVYLCASSSGAGGNTIYFGEGSWLTVV.